This passage covers 5 T cell receptor beta chains from one sample sequenced in a study of blood T cell dynamics during melanoma immunotherapy. The table came from immunoSEQ multiplex PCR; TCRdb's copy has only in-frame clones and leaves some out. The sample shows thousands of clones, 70% to 90% of them seen only once. Time point indicated: week 3, after first cycle of checkpoint inhibitor. Specimen: blood, collected from a patient treated with checkpoint blockade. The receptors here all came from a human donor with melanoma.

V gene TRBV5-4 combines with J gene TRBJ2-3; D is unclear. V gave up 4 bases and J gave up 0 bases, with 6 bases separating them. The germline gives CDR1 SGHNT, CDR2 YYREEE (reference sequence). CDR3 length: 13 amino acids. The DNA of the CDR3 is TGTGCCAGCAGCCCGGACAGCACAGATACGCAGTATTTT. Protein sequence: CASSPDSTDTQYF.

The rearrangement uses TRBV30 and TRBJ1-6; D is ambiguous. Trimming cost V 3 bases and J 0 bases, with 3 bases left between them. This CDR3 contains 13 residues. Germline V gene data show CDR1 as GTSNPN and CDR2 as SVGIG (reference sequence). The CDR3 DNA sequence: TGTGCCTGGAGAGACTCCTATAATTCACCCCTCCACTTT. Amino acid sequence: CAWRDSYNSPLHF.

The rearrangement links TRBV7-9 to TRBJ1-1; no clear D. The CDR3 runs 13 residues. The V end was cut by 0 bases, the J end by 4 bases, with 6 bases between. Germline V lookup: CDR1 SEHNR, CDR2 FQNEAQ (reference sequence). The CDR3 DNA reads TGTGCCAGCAGCTTAGCTTTAGCCACTGAAGCTTTCTTT. Amino acids: CASSLALATEAFF.

This clone was seen only once. The chain links TRBV6-1 to TRBJ1-2; weak D call: TRBD1 (5 bases). Germline V gives CDR1 MNHNS, CDR2 SASEGT. The ends were cut back, 2 bases at V and 6 bases at J, with 16 bases in the middle. There are 15 residues in the CDR3. Here the CDR3 reads CASSESGGGTDGYTF. In DNA, the CDR3 is TGTGCCAGCAGTGAATCGGGGGGTGGGACGGATGGCTACACCTTC.

The chain carries TRBV9 and TRBJ2-1; D is unclear. Germline assignment: CDR1 SGDLS and CDR2 YYNGEE. Trimming removed 0 bases at V and 2 bases at J, with 12 bases between. The CDR3 covers 16 residues. In nucleotides, the CDR3 is TGTGCCAGCAGCGTAGTTTCCATTGCCACCTACAATGAGCAGTTCTTC. Translating it yields CASSVVSIATYNEQFF.